The 4 T cell receptor beta chains below all came from one sample that was sequenced in a study of response to subunit inactivated influenza vaccine. TCRdb passed the RT-PCR reads through MiXCR, listing each CDR3 protein once. This sample carries about 520,000 distinct CDR3 sequences, about 25% of them seen once, and the ten largest clones take 1.5% to 2%. This sample comprised CD4+ T cells sorted from PBMCs, obtained less than 6 days after vaccination. The receptors here all came from a middle-aged man who received an inactivated influenza vaccine.

This clonotype occurred many times. The rearrangement uses TRBV7-2 and TRBJ2-1; perhaps TRBD2 as D (6 bases). CDR1 and CDR2 from the germline V gene are SGHTA and FQGNSA. V was cut by 0 bases and J by 8 bases, with 14 bases left in between. The CDR3 sequence is 15 residues long. The CDR3 sequence: CASSLARGSGYEQFF. DNA of the CDR3: TGTGCCAGCAGCTTAGCGCGGGGTAGCGGCTATGAGCAGTTCTTC. The full variable domain, its missing parts supplied by reference TRBV7-2 and TRBJ2-1, is GAGVSQSPSNKVTEKGKDVELRCDPISGHTALYWYRQSLGQGLEFLIYFQGNSAPDKSGLPSDRFSAERTGGSVSTLTIQRTQQEDSAVYLCASSLARGSGYEQFFGPGTRLTVL.

The table lists this clonotype with a few counts. The gene calls are TRBV30 and TRBJ2-5; D is perhaps TRBD2 (6 bases). The CDR3 length is 13 residues. V was trimmed by 2 bases and J by 4 bases, leaving 11 bases between them. CDR1 is GTSNPN, CDR2 SVGIG, per germline (reference sequence). The DNA for the CDR3 is TGTGCCTGGAGTAGGAGGGGAGCAGAGACCCAGTACTTC. Its translation is CAWSRRGAETQYF.

The V and J genes are TRBV20-1 and TRBJ1-2; D uncertain. Germline CDR1 DFQATT, CDR2 SNEGSKA (reference sequence). Trimming cost V 0 bases and J 8 bases, with 10 bases left between them. CDR3 size: 12 residues. CDR3 protein: CSARDFPGGYTF. As DNA, the CDR3 is TGCAGTGCTAGAGATTTTCCAGGAGGCTACACCTTC.

As for this clonotype: One end of the junction varies from germline; a read error may be responsible. The genes are TRBV9 and TRBJ2-1; D is unclear. This CDR3 spans 14 amino acids. From germline, CDR1 is SGDLS and CDR2 YYNGEE. The CDR3 region is CASSVVPSNNEQFF. CDR3 DNA: TGTGCCAGCAGCGTAGTTCCCTCCAACAATGAGCAGTTCTTC. Together with reference TRBV9 and TRBJ2-1, the CDR3 gives the full variable domain: DSGVTQTPKHLITATGQRVTLRCSPRSGDLSVYWYQQSLDQGLQFLIQYYNGEERAKGNILERFSAQQFPDLHSELNLSSLELGDSALYFCASSVVPSNNEQFFGPGTRLTVL.